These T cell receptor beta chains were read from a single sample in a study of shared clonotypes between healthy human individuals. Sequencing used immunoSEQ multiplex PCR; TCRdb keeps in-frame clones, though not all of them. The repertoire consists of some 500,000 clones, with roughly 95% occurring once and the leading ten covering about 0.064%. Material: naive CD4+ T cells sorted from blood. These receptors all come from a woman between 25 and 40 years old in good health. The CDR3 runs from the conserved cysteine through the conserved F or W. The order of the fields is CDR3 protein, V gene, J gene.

CASRKYNEQFF	TRBV6-5	TRBJ2-1
CASRISRARAEAFF	TRBV19	TRBJ1-1
CSAGNQPQHF	TRBV20-1	TRBJ1-5
CASSTTTSGRPEQYF	TRBV19	TRBJ2-7
CASSPQDGGGTYEQYF	TRBV19	TRBJ2-7
CASSYSSGRGEETQYF	TRBV5-1	TRBJ2-5
CASSSPGNQFEQYF	TRBV5-5	TRBJ2-7
CASSLSGRASGQYF	TRBV5-8	TRBJ2-7
CASRMGPERTNEKLFF	TRBV19	TRBJ1-4
CASSRSLAGLSYEQYF	TRBV6-6	TRBJ2-7
CASSRQGDYNEQFF	TRBV19	TRBJ2-1
CASGTFGVETQYF	TRBV7-9	TRBJ2-5
CASSPGRNEKLFF	TRBV18	TRBJ1-4
CAVWVLNTEAFF	TRBV30	TRBJ1-1
CASSQILDTRTDTQYF	TRBV19	TRBJ2-3
CASSFTPGLGNNEQFF	TRBV4-1	TRBJ2-1
CASRPHSGAKGETQYF	TRBV28	TRBJ2-5
CASSPGLAGGHREQYF	TRBV5-4	TRBJ2-5
CASSPRLSGIGNSPLHF	TRBV18	TRBJ1-6
CASSPRALGETQYF	TRBV5-8	TRBJ2-5
CASSSNLGASGTSYEQYF	TRBV28	TRBJ2-7
CASHRAENYGYTF	TRBV6-6	TRBJ1-2
CASSKGHPMNTEAFF	TRBV19	TRBJ1-1
CASSLEQQNTEAFF	TRBV5-4	TRBJ1-1
CASSLSGEKLFF	TRBV28	TRBJ1-4
CASGRDPGNTIYF	TRBV28	TRBJ1-3
CASRGADGSTGELFF	TRBV2	TRBJ2-2
CASKETGDGWNSPLHF	TRBV19	TRBJ1-6
CASSISKVQETQYF	TRBV19	TRBJ2-5
CASSLSTSVNNEQFF	TRBV5-5	TRBJ2-1
CASTLGGSTDTQYF	TRBV7-9	TRBJ2-3
CAIRGTSGSYEQYF	TRBV10-3	TRBJ2-7
CASSLFPARLAGVVNEQFF	TRBV28	TRBJ2-1
CASSPPWGEQYF	TRBV28	TRBJ2-7
CASRLSGARVQPQHF	TRBV27	TRBJ1-5
CASSEWGASGSLGNEQFF	TRBV25-1	TRBJ2-1
CASSLLGNQPQHF	TRBV28	TRBJ1-5
CASSLTAWQETQYF	TRBV7-3	TRBJ2-5
CASSKGHLNTGELFF	TRBV6-4	TRBJ2-2
CASRKGQESYGYTF	TRBV28	TRBJ1-2
CASSEFPGAPRAEQYF	TRBV25-1	TRBJ2-7
CASRDRANYGYTF	TRBV5-4	TRBJ1-2
CASSFSTGTSQQFF	TRBV28	TRBJ2-1
CASGSGTLSNQPQHF	TRBV12-5	TRBJ1-5
CASSFSWTSLVNNEQFF	TRBV27	TRBJ2-1
CASSSADTFYGYTF	TRBV5-1	TRBJ1-2
CASSQDKAGALFEQYF	TRBV4-2	TRBJ2-7
CAWSGVHDHYSNQPQHF	TRBV30	TRBJ1-5
CASSQGLPGSGEQYF	TRBV4-1	TRBJ2-7
CASSVGTNYGYTF	TRBV9	TRBJ1-2
CASRPGHSVEAFF	TRBV6-5	TRBJ1-1
CASSERSPPDF	TRBV6-1	TRBJ2-7
CASSDGETQYF	TRBV5-1	TRBJ2-5
CASSRTGSNTEAFF	TRBV18	TRBJ1-1
CASSPRGRRLNEKLFF	TRBV7-8	TRBJ1-4
CASSRTGVQSSGNTIYF	TRBV4-1	TRBJ1-3
CASSFSGILAGELFF	TRBV27	TRBJ2-2
CSVEDPRTGGGYEQYF	TRBV29-1	TRBJ2-7
CASGTGVSYEQYF	TRBV5-1	TRBJ2-7